Below, 16 T cell receptor beta chains from the same sample are listed, as sequenced in a study of cytomegalovirus exposure and HLA in healthy donors. Primers: 60 Vbeta forward and 13 Jbeta reverse. The data were produced by immunoSEQ multiplex PCR, yet TCRdb's version contains in-frame clones alone and is incomplete. The table lists 95,000 to 130,000 clones, approximately 70% of them singletons. The sequencing sample was made of PBMCs. The receptors derive from a woman between 35 and 50 years old in good health and CMV-seropositive.

The V call is TRBV2, the J call TRBJ2-7; TRBD2 matches 11 bases. Trimming took 6 bases from V and 4 from J; bases not matched to a gene: 5. The germline V gene encodes CDR1 SNHLY and CDR2 FYNNEI. The CDR3 runs 14 residues. The CDR3 sequence is CASRTSGVGYEQYF. The CDR3 nucleotides read TGTGCCAGCAGGACTAGCGGGGTGGGGTACGAGCAGTACTTC.

This chain uses TRBV29-1 with TRBJ2-7; 8 positions agree with TRBD1. The CDR3 loop spans 14 amino acids. V was pared by 6 bases and J by 0 bases, with 7 bases of the junction left unmatched. CDR1 SQVTM and CDR2 ANQGSEA come from the germline V gene. CDR3 region: CSVRPGQDSYEQYF. The CDR3, as DNA: TGCAGCGTACGCCCGGGACAGGACTCCTACGAGCAGTACTTC.

J is TRBJ1-5 and V is TRBV2; a possible D gene is TRBD1 (5 bases). The CDR3 totals 17 residues. Germline V lookup: CDR1 SNHLY, CDR2 FYNNEI. The germline V and J ends were trimmed by 2 bases and 1 base, with 15 bases remaining between them. The CDR3 sequence: CASSEISGGGSNQPQHF. CDR3 bases: TGTGCCAGCAGTGAAATTTCCGGGGGTGGCAGCAATCAGCCCCAGCATTTT.

Regarding this clone: The same CDR3 is also encoded by other DNA sequences in this sample. The rearrangement links TRBV28 to TRBJ1-1, with D possibly TRBD1 on 5 matching bases. The germline CDR1 and CDR2 sequences are MDHEN and SYDVKM. The CDR3 has 14 amino acids. V lost 5 bases to trimming and J lost 1 base, with 11 bases between them. The CDR3 nucleotides are TGTGCCAGCAGTCCGGACATTGGGAACACTGAAGCTTTCTTT. It yields the protein CASSPDIGNTEAFF.

This chain uses TRBV25-1 with TRBJ1-2; 9 bases match TRBD1. Germline CDR1 MGHDK, CDR2 SYGVNS. This CDR3 region has 17 residues. After removal of 1 base from V and 9 bases from J, the junction contained 15 bases not matched to a gene. The CDR3 DNA reads TGTGCCAGCAGTGAATTGGGACAGGGTGGGCCCACTATGAGCTACACCTTC. Translation: CASSELGQGGPTMSYTF.

The rearrangement links TRBV28 to TRBJ2-7; possible D gene TRBD1, 6 bases. Germline-derived CDR1 and CDR2 are MDHEN and SYDVKM. The CDR3 has 16 residues. V lost 4 bases and J 0 bases, leaving 16 bases between the germline ends. The DNA for the CDR3 is TGTGCCAGCAGTTCATACAGGGACCAACCCTCCTACGAGCAGTACTTC. As protein: CASSSYRDQPSYEQYF.

This clone was recorded once. The chain couples TRBV5-4 to TRBJ1-1; TRBD1 matches 7 bases. V trimming: 2 bases; J trimming: 7 bases; junction bases outside the gene matches: 5. The CDR3 contains 13 residues. CDR1 is SGHNT, CDR2 YYREEE, per germline (reference sequence). The CDR3 DNA follows: TGTGCCAGCAGCTTTGGGTCAGGGGGTGAAGCTTTCTTT. Its translation is CASSFGSGGEAFF.

This clone appeared a few times. V and J are TRBV19 and TRBJ2-1, with D possibly TRBD2 on 6 matching bases. This CDR3 comprises 15 residues. Trimming stripped 2 bases from V and 5 bases from J, with 13 bases between. Germline CDR1 LNHDA, CDR2 SQIVND (reference sequence). Here the CDR3 DNA reads TGTGCCAGTAGTATACTGGGGCGGGGTGACAATGAGCAGTTCTTC. Translated: CASSILGRGDNEQFF.

CDR3 sequence (DNA): TGTGCCAGCAGCCTGGCACAGGGCTACGAGCAGTACTTC. Protein sequence: CASSLAQGYEQYF. The chain joins TRBV7-2 to TRBJ2-7; possible D gene TRBD1, 6 bases. Trimming left V 5 bases short and J 3 bases short, with 11 bases between. Germline V gene data show CDR1 as SGHTA and CDR2 as FQGNSA. The CDR3 sequence is 13 residues long.

This clone showed up just a few times. V and J are TRBV5-1 and TRBJ2-5, with TRBD1 identical over 8 bases. After removal of 3 bases from V and 2 bases from J, the junction contained 0 bases not matched to a gene. The CDR3 runs 13 residues. Germline lookup yields CDR1 SGHRS and CDR2 YFSETQ. CDR3 DNA sequence: TGCGCCAGCAGCTGGACAGGGCAAGAGACCCAGTACTTC. This sequence encodes CASSWTGQETQYF.

The V call is TRBV30, the J call TRBJ2-1, with D perhaps TRBD2 (5 bases). This CDR3 is built from 14 residues. CDR1 is GTSNPN and CDR2 is SVGIG in the germline V gene (reference sequence). Trimming cost V 4 bases and J 3 bases, with 13 bases left between them. CDR3 residues: CAWTPGILYNEQFF. DNA for the CDR3: TGTGCCTGGACCCCCGGGATTCTCTACAATGAGCAGTTCTTC.

This chain joins TRBV28 and TRBJ2-5, with D tentatively TRBD2 (5 bases). CDR3 length equals 15 residues. Germline lookup yields CDR1 MDHEN and CDR2 SYDVKM. Trimming shortened V by 5 bases and J by 4 bases, and 17 bases separated the two germline ends. Here the CDR3 DNA reads TGTGCCAGCAGTCGAGGAGGACTCCTCTCAGAGACCCAGTACTTC. It codes for CASSRGGLLSETQYF.

This chain joins TRBV7-9 and TRBJ1-4; TRBD1 might be the D (6 bases). Germline V CDR1 and CDR2: SEHNR, FQNEAQ (reference sequence). Trimming took off 1 base at V and 8 bases at J, with 14 bases between the two ends. The CDR3 has 15 residues. CDR3 nucleotide sequence: TGTGCCAGCAGCTTAGTCGTGGGGGCAGAGGAAAAACTGTTTTTT. The encoded protein is CASSLVVGAEEKLFF.

This clone occurred a few times. The rearrangement joins TRBV5-4 to TRBJ2-7, with D possibly being TRBD2 (6 bases). Germline values: CDR1 SGHNT, CDR2 YYREEE (reference sequence). The ends were cut back, 3 bases at V and 4 bases at J, with 20 bases in the middle. The CDR3 consists of 16 residues. The CDR3: CASSSPDSGARYEQYF. CDR3 DNA sequence: TGTGCCAGCAGCTCGCCAGATAGCGGAGCTCGTTACGAGCAGTACTTC.

The chain joins TRBV4-2 to TRBJ1-2; D is unclear. Germline CDR1 and CDR2: LGHNA and YNFKEQ. The V and J ends lost 0 bases and 5 bases respectively, with 10 bases between them. CDR3 size: 14 residues. The CDR3 spells CASSQEEDSYGYTF. The CDR3 DNA follows: TGTGCCAGCAGCCAAGAAGAGGACTCTTATGGCTACACCTTC.

The chain joins TRBV28 to TRBJ1-4; 8 bases line up with TRBD1. Looked up from germline, CDR1 is MDHEN and CDR2 is SYDVKM. With V trimmed by 6 bases and J by 10 bases, 10 bases remained unmatched. The CDR3 sequence is 14 residues long. The CDR3 region has the DNA TGTGCCAGCAGCCTACAGGGGGGGCGAAGAAAACTGTTTTTT. This encodes CASSLQGGRRKLFF.